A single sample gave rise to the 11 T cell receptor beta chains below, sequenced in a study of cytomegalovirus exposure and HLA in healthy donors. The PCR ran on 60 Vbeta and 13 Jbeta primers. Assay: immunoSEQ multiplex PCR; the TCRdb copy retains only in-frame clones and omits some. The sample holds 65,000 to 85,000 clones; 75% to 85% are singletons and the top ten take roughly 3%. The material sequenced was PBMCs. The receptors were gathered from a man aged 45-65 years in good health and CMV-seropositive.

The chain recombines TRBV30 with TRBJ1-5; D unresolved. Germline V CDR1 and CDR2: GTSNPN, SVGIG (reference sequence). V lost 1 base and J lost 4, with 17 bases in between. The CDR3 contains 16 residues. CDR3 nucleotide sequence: TGTGCCTGGAGTGGTCCTGCGATGCTCCCTAATCAGCCCCAGCATTTT. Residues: CAWSGPAMLPNQPQHF. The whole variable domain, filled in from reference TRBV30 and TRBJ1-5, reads SQTIHQWPATLVQPVGSPLSLECTVEGTSNPNLYWYRQAAGRGLQLLFYSVGIGQISSEVPQNLSASRPQDRQFILSSKKLLLSDSGFYLCAWSGPAMLPNQPQHFGDGTRLSIL.

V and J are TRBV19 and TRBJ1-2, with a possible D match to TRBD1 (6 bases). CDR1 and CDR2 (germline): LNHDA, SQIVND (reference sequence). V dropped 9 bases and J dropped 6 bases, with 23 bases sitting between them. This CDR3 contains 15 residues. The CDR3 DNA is TGTGCCAGCCTCCGGGACAAGGTTACTTTAGATGGCTACACCTTC. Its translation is CASLRDKVTLDGYTF. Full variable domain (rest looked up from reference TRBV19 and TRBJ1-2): DGGITQSPKYLFRKEGQNVTLSCEQNLNHDAMYWYRQDPGQGLRLIYYSQIVNDFQKGDIAEGYSVSREKKESFPLTVTSAQKNPTAFYLCASLRDKVTLDGYTFGSGTRLTVV.

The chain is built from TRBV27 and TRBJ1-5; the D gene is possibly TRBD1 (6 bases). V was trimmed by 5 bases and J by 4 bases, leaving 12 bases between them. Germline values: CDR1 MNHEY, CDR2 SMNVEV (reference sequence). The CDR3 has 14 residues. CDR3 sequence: CASSPRTANQPQHF. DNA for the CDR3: TGTGCCAGCAGTCCTCGGACAGCGAATCAGCCCCAGCATTTT.

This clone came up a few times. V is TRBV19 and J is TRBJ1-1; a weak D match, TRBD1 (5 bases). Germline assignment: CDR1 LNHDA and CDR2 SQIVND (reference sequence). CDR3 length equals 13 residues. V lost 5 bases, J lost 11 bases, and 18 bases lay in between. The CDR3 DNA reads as TGTGCCAGTAGTGATGATCGAAAGGGGTACGCTTTCTTT. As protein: CASSDDRKGYAFF.

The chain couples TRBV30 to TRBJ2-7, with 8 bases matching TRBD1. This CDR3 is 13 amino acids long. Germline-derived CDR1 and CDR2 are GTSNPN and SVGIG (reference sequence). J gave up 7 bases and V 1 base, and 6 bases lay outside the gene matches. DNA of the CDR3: TGTGCCTGGAGTGGGCAGGGGGCGGGGGAGCAGTACTTC. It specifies CAWSGQGAGEQYF. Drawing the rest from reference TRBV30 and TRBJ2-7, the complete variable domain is SQTIHQWPATLVQPVGSPLSLECTVEGTSNPNLYWYRQAAGRGLQLLFYSVGIGQISSEVPQNLSASRPQDRQFILSSKKLLLSDSGFYLCAWSGQGAGEQYFGPGTRLTVT.

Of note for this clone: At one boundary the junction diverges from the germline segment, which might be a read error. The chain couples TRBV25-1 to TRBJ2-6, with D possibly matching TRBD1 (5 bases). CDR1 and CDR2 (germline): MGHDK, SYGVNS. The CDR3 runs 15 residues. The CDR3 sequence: CASSRAFSGANGLTF. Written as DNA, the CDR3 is TGTGCCAGCAGTAGGGCCTTCTCTGGGGCCAACGGCCTGACTTTC.

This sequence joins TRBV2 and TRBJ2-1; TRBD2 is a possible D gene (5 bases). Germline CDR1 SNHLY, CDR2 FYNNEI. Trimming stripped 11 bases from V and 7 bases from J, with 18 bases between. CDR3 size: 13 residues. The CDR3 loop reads CAGVRTPGNEQFF. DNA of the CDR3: TGTGCCGGGGTGCGTACACCGGGAAATGAGCAGTTCTTC.

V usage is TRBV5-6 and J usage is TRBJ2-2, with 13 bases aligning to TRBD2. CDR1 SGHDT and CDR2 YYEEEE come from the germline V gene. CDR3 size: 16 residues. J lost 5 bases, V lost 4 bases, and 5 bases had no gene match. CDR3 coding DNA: TGTGCCAGCAGCCATACTAGCGGGAGGGATACCGGGGAGCTGTTTTTT. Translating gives CASSHTSGRDTGELFF. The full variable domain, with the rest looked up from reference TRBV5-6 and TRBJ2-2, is DAGVTQSPTHLIKTRGQQVTLRCSPKSGHDTVSWYQQALGQGPQFIFQYYEEEERQRGNFPDRFSGHQFPNYSSELNVNALLLGDSALYLCASSHTSGRDTGELFFGEGSRLTVL.

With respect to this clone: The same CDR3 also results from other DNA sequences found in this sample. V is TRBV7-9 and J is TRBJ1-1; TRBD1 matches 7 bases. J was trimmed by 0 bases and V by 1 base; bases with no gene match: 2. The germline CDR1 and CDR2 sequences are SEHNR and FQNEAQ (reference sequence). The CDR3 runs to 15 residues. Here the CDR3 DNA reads TGTGCCAGCAGCTTAGGGACAGGTATGAACACTGAAGCTTTCTTT. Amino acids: CASSLGTGMNTEAFF.

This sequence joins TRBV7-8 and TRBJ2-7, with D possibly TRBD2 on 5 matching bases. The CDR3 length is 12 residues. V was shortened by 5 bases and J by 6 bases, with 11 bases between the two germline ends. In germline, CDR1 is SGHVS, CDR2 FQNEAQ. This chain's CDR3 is CASSPLAPEQYF. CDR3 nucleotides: TGTGCCAGCAGCCCCCTAGCCCCCGAGCAGTACTTC.

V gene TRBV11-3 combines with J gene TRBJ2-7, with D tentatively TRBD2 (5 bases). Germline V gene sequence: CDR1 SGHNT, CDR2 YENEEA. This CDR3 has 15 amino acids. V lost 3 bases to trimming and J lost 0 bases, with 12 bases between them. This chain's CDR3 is CASSFDYPSSYEQYF. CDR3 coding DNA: TGTGCCAGCAGCTTCGACTATCCTAGCTCCTACGAGCAGTACTTC.